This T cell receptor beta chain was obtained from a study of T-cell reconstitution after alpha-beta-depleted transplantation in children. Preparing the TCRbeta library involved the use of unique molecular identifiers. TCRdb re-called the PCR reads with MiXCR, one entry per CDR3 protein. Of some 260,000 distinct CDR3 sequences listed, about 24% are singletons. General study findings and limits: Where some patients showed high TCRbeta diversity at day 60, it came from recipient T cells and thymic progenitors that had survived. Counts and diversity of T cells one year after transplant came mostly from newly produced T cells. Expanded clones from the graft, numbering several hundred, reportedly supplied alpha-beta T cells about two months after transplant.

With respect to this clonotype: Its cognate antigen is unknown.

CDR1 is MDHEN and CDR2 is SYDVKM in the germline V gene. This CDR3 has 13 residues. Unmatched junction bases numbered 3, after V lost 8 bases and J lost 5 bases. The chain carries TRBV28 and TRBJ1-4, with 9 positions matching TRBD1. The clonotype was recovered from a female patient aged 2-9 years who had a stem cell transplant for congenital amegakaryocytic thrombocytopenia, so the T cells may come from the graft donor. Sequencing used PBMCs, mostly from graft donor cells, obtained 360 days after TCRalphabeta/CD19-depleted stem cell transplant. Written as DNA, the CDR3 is TGTGCCAGCTTCGGACAGGGGAATGAAAAACTGTTTTTT. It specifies CASFGQGNEKLFF. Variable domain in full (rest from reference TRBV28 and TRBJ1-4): DVKVTQSSRYLVKRTGEKVFLECVQDMDHENMFWYRQDPGLGLRLIYFSYDVKMKEKGDIPEGYSVSREKKERFSLILESASTNQTSMYLCASFGQGNEKLFFGSGTQLSVL.